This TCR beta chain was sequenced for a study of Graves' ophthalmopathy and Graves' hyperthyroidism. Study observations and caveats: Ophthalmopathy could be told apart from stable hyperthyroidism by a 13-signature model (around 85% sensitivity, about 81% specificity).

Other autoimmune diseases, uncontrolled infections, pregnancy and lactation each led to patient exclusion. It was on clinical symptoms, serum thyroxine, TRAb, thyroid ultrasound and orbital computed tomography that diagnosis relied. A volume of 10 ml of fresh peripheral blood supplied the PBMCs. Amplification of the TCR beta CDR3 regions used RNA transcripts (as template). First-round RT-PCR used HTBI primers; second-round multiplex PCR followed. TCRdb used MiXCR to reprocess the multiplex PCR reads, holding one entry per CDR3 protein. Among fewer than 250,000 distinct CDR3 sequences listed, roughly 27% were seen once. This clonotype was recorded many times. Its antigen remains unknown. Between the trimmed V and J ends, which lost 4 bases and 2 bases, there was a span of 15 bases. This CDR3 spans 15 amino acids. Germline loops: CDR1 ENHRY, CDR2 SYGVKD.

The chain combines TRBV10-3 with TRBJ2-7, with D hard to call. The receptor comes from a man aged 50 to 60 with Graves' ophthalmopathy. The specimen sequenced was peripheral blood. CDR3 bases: TGTGCCATCAGTGGACCCGGATTCTCAACCTACGAGCAGTACTTC. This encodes CAISGPGFSTYEQYF.